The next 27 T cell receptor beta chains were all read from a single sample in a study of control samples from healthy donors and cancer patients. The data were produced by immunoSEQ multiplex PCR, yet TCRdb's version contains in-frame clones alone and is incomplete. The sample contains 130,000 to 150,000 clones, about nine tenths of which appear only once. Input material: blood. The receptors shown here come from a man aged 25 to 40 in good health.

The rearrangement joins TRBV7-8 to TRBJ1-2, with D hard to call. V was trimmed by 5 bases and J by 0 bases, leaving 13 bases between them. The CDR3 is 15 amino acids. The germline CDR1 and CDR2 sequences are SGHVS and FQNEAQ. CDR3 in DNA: TGTGCCAGCAGCCCCCGGCGGGCCACTAACTATGGCTACACCTTC. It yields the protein CASSPRRATNYGYTF.

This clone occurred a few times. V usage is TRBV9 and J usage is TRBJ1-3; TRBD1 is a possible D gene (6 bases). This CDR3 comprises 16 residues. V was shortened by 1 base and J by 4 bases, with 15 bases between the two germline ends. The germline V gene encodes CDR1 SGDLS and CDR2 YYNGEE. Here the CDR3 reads CASSVTIQGSGNTIYF. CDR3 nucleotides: TGTGCCAGCAGCGTAACCATACAGGGCTCGGGAAACACCATATATTTT.

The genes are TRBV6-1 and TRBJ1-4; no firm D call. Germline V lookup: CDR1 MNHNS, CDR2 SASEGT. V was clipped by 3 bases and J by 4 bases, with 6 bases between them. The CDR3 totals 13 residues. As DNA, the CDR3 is TGTGCCAGCAGTGATAATCGTAATGAAAAACTGTTTTTT. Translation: CASSDNRNEKLFF.

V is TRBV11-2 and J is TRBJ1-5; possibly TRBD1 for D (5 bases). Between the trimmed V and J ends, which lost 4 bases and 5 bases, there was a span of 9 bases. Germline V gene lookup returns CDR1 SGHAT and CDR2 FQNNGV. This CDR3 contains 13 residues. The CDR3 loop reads CASSSDTHQPQHF. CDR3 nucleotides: TGTGCCAGCAGCTCGGACACCCATCAGCCCCAGCATTTT.

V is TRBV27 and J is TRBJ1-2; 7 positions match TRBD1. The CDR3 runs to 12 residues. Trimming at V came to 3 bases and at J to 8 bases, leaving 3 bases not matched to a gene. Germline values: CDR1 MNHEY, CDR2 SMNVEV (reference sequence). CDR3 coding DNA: TGTGCCAGCAGTTTCGGGACAGAGGGCTACACCTTC. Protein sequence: CASSFGTEGYTF.

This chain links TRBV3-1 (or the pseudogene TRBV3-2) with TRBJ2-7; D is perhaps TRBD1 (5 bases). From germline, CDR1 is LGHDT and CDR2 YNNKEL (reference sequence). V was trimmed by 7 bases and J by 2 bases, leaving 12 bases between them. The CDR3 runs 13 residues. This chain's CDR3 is CASTAPDTYEQYF. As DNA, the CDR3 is TGTGCCAGCACCGCACCGGACACCTACGAGCAGTACTTC.

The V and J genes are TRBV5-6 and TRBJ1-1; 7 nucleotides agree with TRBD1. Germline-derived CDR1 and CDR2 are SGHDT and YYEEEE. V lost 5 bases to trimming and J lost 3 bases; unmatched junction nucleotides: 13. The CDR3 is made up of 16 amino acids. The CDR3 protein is CASRLTGYSLDTEAFF. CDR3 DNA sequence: TGTGCCAGCAGGTTGACAGGGTACAGTTTGGACACTGAAGCTTTCTTT.

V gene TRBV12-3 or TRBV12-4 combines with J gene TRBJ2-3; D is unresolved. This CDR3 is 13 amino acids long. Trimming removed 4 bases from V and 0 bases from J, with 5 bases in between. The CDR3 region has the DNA TGTGCCAGCAGTTCAGGTAGCACAGATACGCAGTATTTT. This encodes CASSSGSTDTQYF.

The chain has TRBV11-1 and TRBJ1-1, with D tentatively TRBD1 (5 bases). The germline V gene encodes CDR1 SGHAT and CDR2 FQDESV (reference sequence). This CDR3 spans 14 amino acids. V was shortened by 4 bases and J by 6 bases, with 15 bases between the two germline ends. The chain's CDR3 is CASSSRVSVAEAFF. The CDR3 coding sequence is TGTGCCAGCAGCTCCAGGGTGAGTGTGGCTGAAGCTTTCTTT.

The CDR3 protein is CASSLGDKGHNEFF. The CDR3 nucleotides are TGTGCCAGCAGCTTAGGGGATAAAGGGCATAACGAGTTCTTC. V usage is TRBV7-6 and J usage is TRBJ2-1; no clear D gene. The length of the CDR3 is 14 residues. Germline CDR1 reads SGHVS; CDR2 reads FNYEAQ. V was clipped by 1 base and J by 14 bases, with 18 bases between them. The variable domain in full, completed from reference TRBV7-6 and TRBJ2-1, reads GAGVSQSPRYKVTKRGQDVALRCDPISGHVSLYWYRQALGQGPEFLTYFNYEAQQDKSGLPNDRFSAERPEGSISTLTIQRTEQRDSAMYRCASSLGDKGHNEFFGPGTRLTVL.

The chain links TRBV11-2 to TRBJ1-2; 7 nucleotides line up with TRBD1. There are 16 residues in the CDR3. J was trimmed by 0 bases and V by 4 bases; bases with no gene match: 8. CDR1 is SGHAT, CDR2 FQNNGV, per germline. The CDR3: CASSSQGVIANYGYTF. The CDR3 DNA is TGTGCCAGCAGCTCTCAGGGGGTCATAGCTAACTATGGCTACACCTTC.

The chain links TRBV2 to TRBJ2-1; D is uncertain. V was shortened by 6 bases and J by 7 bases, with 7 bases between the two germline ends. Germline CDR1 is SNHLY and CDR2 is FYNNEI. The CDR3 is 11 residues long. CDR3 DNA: TGTGCCAGCAGCACCCGAAATGAGCAGTTCTTC. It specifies CASSTRNEQFF.

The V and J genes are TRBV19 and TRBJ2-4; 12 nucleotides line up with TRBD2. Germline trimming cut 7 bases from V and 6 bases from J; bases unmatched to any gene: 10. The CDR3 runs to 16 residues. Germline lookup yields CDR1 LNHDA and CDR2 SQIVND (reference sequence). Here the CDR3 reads CASTTTSGGIGNIQYF. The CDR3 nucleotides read TGTGCCAGTACCACAACTAGCGGGGGGATTGGAAACATTCAGTACTTC.

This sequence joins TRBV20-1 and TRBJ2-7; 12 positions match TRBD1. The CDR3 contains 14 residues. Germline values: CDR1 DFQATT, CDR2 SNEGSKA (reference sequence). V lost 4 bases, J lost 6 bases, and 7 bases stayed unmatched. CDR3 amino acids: CSATDGTGGLEQYF. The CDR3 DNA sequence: TGCAGTGCTACTGACGGGACAGGGGGCCTCGAGCAGTACTTC.

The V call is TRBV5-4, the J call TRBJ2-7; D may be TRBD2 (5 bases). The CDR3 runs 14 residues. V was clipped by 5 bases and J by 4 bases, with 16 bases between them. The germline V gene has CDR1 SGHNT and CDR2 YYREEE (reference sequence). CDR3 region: CASSSPGLTYEQYF. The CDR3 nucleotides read TGTGCCAGCAGTTCACCCGGACTGACTTACGAGCAGTACTTC.

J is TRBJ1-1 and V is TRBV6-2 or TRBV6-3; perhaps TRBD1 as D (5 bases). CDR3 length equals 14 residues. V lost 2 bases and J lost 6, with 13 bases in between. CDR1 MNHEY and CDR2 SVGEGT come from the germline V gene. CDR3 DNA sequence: TGTGCCAGCAGTTACATCACAGGCGCCTCTGAAGCTTTCTTT. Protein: CASSYITGASEAFF.

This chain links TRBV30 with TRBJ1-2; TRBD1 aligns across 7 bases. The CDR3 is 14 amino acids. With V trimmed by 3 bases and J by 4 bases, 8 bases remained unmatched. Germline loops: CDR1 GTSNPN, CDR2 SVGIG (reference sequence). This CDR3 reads CAWRDPSGGYGYTF. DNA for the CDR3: TGTGCCTGGAGAGACCCATCAGGGGGCTATGGCTACACCTTC.

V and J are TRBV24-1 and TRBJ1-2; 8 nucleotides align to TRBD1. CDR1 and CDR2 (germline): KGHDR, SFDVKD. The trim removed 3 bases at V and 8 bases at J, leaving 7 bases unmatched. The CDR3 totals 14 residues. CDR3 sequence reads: CATSDLGQGGGYTF. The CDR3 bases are TGTGCCACCAGTGATCTAGGACAGGGCGGGGGCTACACCTTC.

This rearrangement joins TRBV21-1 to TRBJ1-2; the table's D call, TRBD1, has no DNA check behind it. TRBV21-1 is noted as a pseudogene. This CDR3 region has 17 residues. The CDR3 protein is CASSKAEGQPINYGYTF. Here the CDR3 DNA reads TGTGCCAGCAGCAAAGCGGAGGGACAGCCTATTAACTATGGCTACACCTTC.

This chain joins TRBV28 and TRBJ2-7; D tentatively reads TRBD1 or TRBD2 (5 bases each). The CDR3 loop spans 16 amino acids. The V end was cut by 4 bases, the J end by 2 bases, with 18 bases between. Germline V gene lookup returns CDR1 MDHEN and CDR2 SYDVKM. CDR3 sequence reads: CASSSTGRSVAYEQYF. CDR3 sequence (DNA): TGTGCCAGCAGTTCGACGGGACGCTCTGTAGCCTACGAGCAGTACTTC.

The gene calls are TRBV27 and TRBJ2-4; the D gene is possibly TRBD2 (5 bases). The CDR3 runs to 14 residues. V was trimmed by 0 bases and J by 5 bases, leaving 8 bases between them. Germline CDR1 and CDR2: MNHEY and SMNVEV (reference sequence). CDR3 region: CASSLSDSQNIQYF. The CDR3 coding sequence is TGTGCCAGCAGTTTATCGGACTCTCAAAACATTCAGTACTTC.

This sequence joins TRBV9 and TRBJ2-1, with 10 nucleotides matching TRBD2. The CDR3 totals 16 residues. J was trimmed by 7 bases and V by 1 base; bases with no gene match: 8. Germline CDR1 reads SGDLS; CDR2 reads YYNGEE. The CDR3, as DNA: TGTGCCAGCAGCGTAATGAGCGGGGGGGCCTGGAATGAGCAGTTCTTC. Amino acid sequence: CASSVMSGGAWNEQFF.

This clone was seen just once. In DNA form, the CDR3 reads TGTGCCAGCAGCTTGGGGGACGGATACAATGAGCAGTTCTTC. It specifies CASSLGDGYNEQFF. The chain links TRBV5-6 to TRBJ2-1; the D call may be TRBD1 or TRBD2 (5 bases each). In germline, CDR1 is SGHDT, CDR2 YYEEEE. The CDR3 spans 14 residues. The V end was cut by 0 bases, the J end by 4 bases, with 8 bases between.

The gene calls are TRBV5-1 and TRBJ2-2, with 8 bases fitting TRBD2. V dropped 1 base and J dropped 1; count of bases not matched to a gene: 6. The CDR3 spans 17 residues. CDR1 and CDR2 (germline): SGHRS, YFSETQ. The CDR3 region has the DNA TGCGCCAGCAGCTTGTGGGAGCGGGGGTGGAACACCGGGGAGCTGTTTTTT. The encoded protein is CASSLWERGWNTGELFF.

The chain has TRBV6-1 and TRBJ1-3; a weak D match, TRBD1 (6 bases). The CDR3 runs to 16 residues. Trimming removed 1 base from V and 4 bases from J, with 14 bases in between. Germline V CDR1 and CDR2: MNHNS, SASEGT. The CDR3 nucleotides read TGTGCCAGCAGTGAAGTGGGGGCTTTAGGCGGAAACACCATATATTTT. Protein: CASSEVGALGGNTIYF.

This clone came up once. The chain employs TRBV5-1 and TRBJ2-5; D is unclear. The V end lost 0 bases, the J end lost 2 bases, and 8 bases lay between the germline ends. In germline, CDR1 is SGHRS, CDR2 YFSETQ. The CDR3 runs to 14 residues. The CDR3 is CASSLGPIQETQYF. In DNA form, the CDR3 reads TGCGCCAGCAGCTTGGGACCGATACAAGAGACCCAGTACTTC.

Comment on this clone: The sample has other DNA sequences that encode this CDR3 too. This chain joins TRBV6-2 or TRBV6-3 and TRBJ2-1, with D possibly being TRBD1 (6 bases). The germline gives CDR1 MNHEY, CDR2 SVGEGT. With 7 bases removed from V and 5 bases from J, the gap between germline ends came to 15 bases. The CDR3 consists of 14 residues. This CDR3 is CASTPPDSDNEQFF. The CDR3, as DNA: TGTGCCAGCACCCCCCCGGACAGCGACAATGAGCAGTTCTTC.